These 20 T cell receptor beta chains share one sample of origin, sequenced in a study of T cell responses to AZD1222 COVID-19 vaccine. Clones were read by immunoSEQ multiplex PCR, and TCRdb kept only the in-frame ones, dropping some. The table lists 120,000 to 150,000 clones, about 90% of them singletons. This specimen consisted of peripheral blood, obtained on day 0 of MenACWY control vaccination. These receptors were obtained from an adult in good health.

The chain has TRBV28 and TRBJ1-5; D ambiguous. V lost 1 base and J 0 bases, leaving 25 bases between the germline ends. Germline CDR1 MDHEN, CDR2 SYDVKM. The CDR3 extends over 21 amino acids. Written as DNA, the CDR3 is TGTGCCAGCAGTTTATCCGGGATCGCGAGACGTCGAGAATATAGCAATCAGCCCCAGCATTTT. The encoded protein is CASSLSGIARRREYSNQPQHF.

The rearrangement uses TRBV18 and TRBJ1-1; D gene unclear. V gave up 4 bases and J gave up 1 base, with 10 bases separating them. Germline V lookup: CDR1 KGHSH, CDR2 LQKENI. This CDR3 contains 14 residues. The CDR3 DNA reads as TGTGCCAGCTCACTCTATGGAGGGAACACTGAAGCTTTCTTT. This encodes CASSLYGGNTEAFF. Supplemented by reference TRBV18 and TRBJ1-1, the full variable domain reads NAGVMQNPRHLVRRRGQEARLRCSPMKGHSHVYWYRQLPEEGLKFMVYLQKENIIDESGMPKERFSAEFPKEGPSILRIQQVVRGDSAAYFCASSLYGGNTEAFFGQGTRLTVV.

The chain couples TRBV9 to TRBJ1-4; D not certain. The germline V gene has CDR1 SGDLS and CDR2 YYNGEE. CDR3 length: 14 residues. V shed 0 bases and J shed 2 bases, with 5 bases lying between them. Here the CDR3 DNA reads TGTGCCAGCAGCGTAGGAGGGACTAATGAAAAACTGTTTTTT. It codes for CASSVGGTNEKLFF.

V gene TRBV27 combines with J gene TRBJ2-2; TRBD1 might be the D (5 bases). V was shortened by 10 bases and J by 5 bases, with 17 bases between the two germline ends. CDR1 is MNHEY, CDR2 SMNVEV, per germline (reference sequence). This CDR3 is 14 amino acids long. The CDR3 here is CATSVGALTGELFF. The CDR3 DNA is TGTGCCACTTCGGTTGGGGCTTTAACCGGGGAGCTGTTTTTT.

The rearrangement uses TRBV13 and TRBJ2-2; D remains ambiguous. The V end lost 2 bases, the J end lost 7 bases, and 11 bases lay between the germline ends. There are 14 residues in the CDR3. Per the germline V gene, CDR1 is PRHDT and CDR2 is FYEKMQ (reference sequence). CDR3 region: CASSLNMVHGELFF. DNA of the CDR3: TGTGCCAGCAGCTTAAATATGGTTCACGGGGAGCTGTTTTTT.

This CDR3 reads CASSSAGLTFAFF. The CDR3 DNA reads as TGTGCCAGCAGCTCCGCGGGATTGACTTTTGCTTTCTTT. The rearrangement links TRBV12-1 to TRBJ1-1. TRBV12-1 is labeled a pseudogene. CDR3 size: 13 residues.

This clone was seen more than once but under ten times. V and J are TRBV7-6 and TRBJ1-1, with D tentatively TRBD1 (5 bases). This CDR3 is built from 15 residues. V was pared by 1 base and J by 11 bases, with 20 bases between. Germline lookup yields CDR1 SGHVS and CDR2 FNYEAQ. CDR3 sequence reads: CASSLGGAARGYAFF. CDR3 in DNA: TGTGCCAGCAGCTTAGGTGGGGCGGCGCGGGGGTACGCTTTCTTT. Supplemented by reference TRBV7-6 and TRBJ1-1, the full variable domain reads GAGVSQSPRYKVTKRGQDVALRCDPISGHVSLYWYRQALGQGPEFLTYFNYEAQQDKSGLPNDRFSAERPEGSISTLTIQRTEQRDSAMYRCASSLGGAARGYAFFGQGTRLTVV.

The chain is built from TRBV11-2 and TRBJ2-1, with TRBD2 matching 11 bases. Germline V gives CDR1 SGHAT, CDR2 FQNNGV. Trimming at V came to 3 bases and at J to 10 bases, leaving 8 bases not matched to a gene. The CDR3 covers 15 residues. The CDR3 nucleotides are TGTGCCAGCAGCTTCGGACTAGCGGGTTTAGAAGAGCAGTTCTTC. Translating gives CASSFGLAGLEEQFF.

The genes are TRBV24-1 and TRBJ1-1; no clear D gene. The CDR3 sequence is 10 residues long. Germline V gives CDR1 KGHDR, CDR2 SFDVKD. With 9 bases removed from V and 13 bases from J, the gap between germline ends came to 14 bases. The CDR3 nucleotides are TGTGCCACCTCTGTATCGGCCGGTTTCTTT. The encoded protein is CATSVSAGFF.

This chain joins TRBV10-3 and TRBJ1-2, with D unclear. V lost 8 bases, J lost 3 bases, and 7 bases lay in between. The germline gives CDR1 ENHRY, CDR2 SYGVKD. The CDR3 has 11 amino acids. The CDR3 sequence: CAIERDYGYTF. CDR3 nucleotides: TGTGCCATCGAGAGAGACTATGGCTACACCTTC.

Written as DNA, the CDR3 is TGTGCCAGTAGTATCAACAGGGGGCCTAACTATGGCTACACCTTC. Encoded protein: CASSINRGPNYGYTF. The chain combines TRBV19 with TRBJ1-2, with TRBD1 identical over 9 bases. The V gene's germline CDR1 is LNHDA and CDR2 SQIVND (reference sequence). The CDR3 has 15 residues. J gave up 0 bases and V 3 bases, and 2 bases lay outside the gene matches.

The chain uses TRBV19 and TRBJ1-3, with D possibly being TRBD1 (5 bases). Per germline, CDR1 LNHDA and CDR2 SQIVND (reference sequence). Trimming left V 6 bases short and J 3 bases short, with 6 bases between. CDR3 length: 12 residues. CDR3 in amino acids: CASRGVGNTIYF. For the CDR3, the DNA is TGTGCCAGTAGAGGGGTTGGAAACACCATATATTTT. Together with reference TRBV19 and TRBJ1-3, the CDR3 gives the full variable domain: DGGITQSPKYLFRKEGQNVTLSCEQNLNHDAMYWYRQDPGQGLRLIYYSQIVNDFQKGDIAEGYSVSREKKESFPLTVTSAQKNPTAFYLCASRGVGNTIYFGEGSWLTVV.

The genes are TRBV7-8 and TRBJ2-7, with D hard to call. This CDR3 comprises 13 residues. Trimming removed 3 bases from V and 1 base from J, with 7 bases in between. The germline gives CDR1 SGHVS, CDR2 FQNEAQ. CDR3 DNA: TGTGCCAGCAGCTTCAGCCCTTCCTACGAGCAGTACTTC. Protein sequence: CASSFSPSYEQYF.

This sequence joins TRBV2 and TRBJ2-2; the D gene is possibly TRBD1 (5 bases). The CDR3 has 15 residues. Trimming removed 8 bases from V and 2 bases from J, with 15 bases in between. The germline V gene has CDR1 SNHLY and CDR2 FYNNEI. The CDR3 DNA reads as TGTGCCAGCGAAAGGGGCACGAGTAACACCGGGGAGCTGTTTTTT. Translated: CASERGTSNTGELFF.

The chain has TRBV27 and TRBJ2-1; D perhaps matches TRBD1 (6 bases). Trimming shortened V by 5 bases and J by 8 bases, and 19 bases separated the two germline ends. The CDR3 contains 15 residues. Germline assignment: CDR1 MNHEY and CDR2 SMNVEV (reference sequence). This chain's CDR3 is CASSRDNSIQDEQFF. The CDR3 DNA reads as TGTGCCAGCAGTAGGGACAATAGTATTCAGGATGAGCAGTTCTTC.

The CDR3 nucleotides are TGTGCCAGCAGTTTAGAGGGGGCGGGTGGCTACACCTTC. This sequence encodes CASSLEGAGGYTF. The rearrangement joins TRBV12-3 or TRBV12-4 to TRBJ1-2; 7 bases are shared with TRBD1. Losses at the gene ends were 1 base for V and 7 bases for J; bases not matched to a gene: 3. The CDR3 consists of 13 residues.

The chain is built from TRBV2 and TRBJ1-4, with unresolved D. The ends were cut back, 11 bases at V and 0 bases at J, with 13 bases in the middle. The CDR3 runs 14 residues. Germline V gene sequence: CDR1 SNHLY, CDR2 FYNNEI. CDR3 loop: CAGAVSATNEKLFF. In nucleotides, the CDR3 is TGTGCCGGTGCTGTTTCGGCAACTAATGAAAAACTGTTTTTT.

This sequence joins TRBV9 and TRBJ2-2, with a tentative D call TRBD2 (6 bases). The CDR3 extends over 13 amino acids. Per the germline V gene, CDR1 is SGDLS and CDR2 is YYNGEE. V shed 5 bases and J shed 4 bases, with 9 bases lying between them. The CDR3 nucleotides are TGTGCCAGCAGAGGAGGGAGCACCGGGGAGCTGTTTTTT. Its translation: CASRGGSTGELFF.

The V call is TRBV29-1, the J call TRBJ2-5; possibly TRBD2 for D (5 bases). V was pared by 5 bases and J by 5 bases, with 9 bases between. Germline CDR1 and CDR2: SQVTM and ANQGSEA. The CDR3 has 11 amino acids. DNA for the CDR3: TGCAGCGTTTGGACTGGGGAGACCCAGTACTTC. Amino acid sequence: CSVWTGETQYF.

The genes are TRBV3-1 (or the pseudogene TRBV3-2) and TRBJ1-1; TRBD1 might be the D (5 bases). The germline gives CDR1 LGHDT, CDR2 YNNKEL (reference sequence). Between the trimmed V and J ends, which lost 8 bases and 1 base, there was a span of 8 bases. The CDR3 runs to 12 residues. The CDR3 is CASGDRNTEAFF. The CDR3 nucleotides are TGTGCCAGCGGTGACAGGAACACTGAAGCTTTCTTT.